One sample yielded the 21 T cell receptor beta chains listed below, sequenced in a study of shared clonotypes between healthy human individuals. Clones were read by immunoSEQ multiplex PCR, and TCRdb kept only the in-frame ones, dropping some. The table records roughly 2,000,000 clones, approximately 94% of them present only once. CD45RO negativity and positive selection for CCR7 defined naive CD8 cells, a population that excluded terminally differentiated effector memory CD45RA+ cells. Sequencing was performed on naive CD8+ T cells sorted from blood. The receptors originated from a young man in good health.

The chain uses TRBV30 and TRBJ2-7; a weak D match, TRBD2 (6 bases). V was trimmed by 3 bases and J by 2 bases, leaving 11 bases between them. Germline CDR1 GTSNPN, CDR2 SVGIG (reference sequence). This CDR3 region has 13 residues. This CDR3 is CAWSLGGAYEQYF. The CDR3 nucleotides read TGTGCCTGGAGCCTCGGGGGAGCCTACGAGCAGTACTTC. Full variable domain (outside the CDR3, taken from reference TRBV30 and TRBJ2-7): SQTIHQWPATLVQPVGSPLSLECTVEGTSNPNLYWYRQAAGRGLQLLFYSVGIGQISSEVPQNLSASRPQDRQFILSSKKLLLSDSGFYLCAWSLGGAYEQYFGPGTRLTVT.

The table lists this clone with a count of one. The gene calls are TRBV4-1 and TRBJ1-2; maybe TRBD1 (5 bases). Germline V lookup: CDR1 MGHRA, CDR2 YSYEKL. The CDR3 extends over 17 amino acids. V lost 0 bases and J lost 2, with 16 bases in between. Written as DNA, the CDR3 is TGCGCCAGCAGCCAAGACTTTTTTGACAGTTACAACTATGGCTACACCTTC. This codes for CASSQDFFDSYNYGYTF.

The rearrangement joins TRBV23-1 to TRBJ2-5; 7 nucleotides agree with TRBD2. TRBV23-1 is flagged as an ORF with uncertain function. V trimming: 8 bases; J trimming: 3 bases; junction bases outside the gene matches: 12. The CDR3 has 15 residues. The CDR3 region is CASSLGQGREETQYF. The CDR3 region has the DNA TGCGCCAGCTCCCTAGGGCAAGGGAGGGAAGAGACCCAGTACTTC.

This clone was detected once. The chain is built from TRBV19 and TRBJ1-2, with D possibly being TRBD1 (5 bases). This CDR3 has 13 residues. The V gene lost 7 bases and the J gene lost 2 bases, with 11 bases spanning the gap. The germline CDR1 and CDR2 sequences are LNHDA and SQIVND (reference sequence). The CDR3 protein is CASNPDSNYGYTF. The DNA of the CDR3 is TGTGCCAGTAACCCCGACAGCAACTATGGCTACACCTTC.

With respect to this clone: Other DNA sequences in the same sample also yield this CDR3. V usage is TRBV11-2 and J usage is TRBJ2-5; D call uncertain. This CDR3 is 12 amino acids long. The germline V gene has CDR1 SGHAT and CDR2 FQNNGV. Trimming left V 1 base short and J 5 bases short, with 5 bases between. The CDR3 DNA is TGTGCCAGCAGCTTAGCATTGGAGACCCAGTACTTC. Protein: CASSLALETQYF.

The genes are TRBV7-9 and TRBJ2-1; possibly TRBD1 for D (6 bases). The CDR3 covers 18 residues. Trimming cost V 5 bases and J 3 bases, with 23 bases left between them. The germline V gene encodes CDR1 SEHNR and CDR2 FQNEAQ (reference sequence). CDR3 loop: CASSTLMGADRFYNEQFF. The DNA for the CDR3 is TGTGCCAGCAGCACCCTAATGGGGGCAGACAGATTCTACAATGAGCAGTTCTTC.

The chain couples TRBV13 to TRBJ1-2, with D perhaps TRBD1 (5 bases). Germline CDR1 is PRHDT and CDR2 is FYEKMQ (reference sequence). V dropped 4 bases and J dropped 6 bases, with 21 bases sitting between them. The CDR3 consists of 16 residues. The CDR3 protein is CASSWGESTLVDGYTF. DNA of the CDR3: TGTGCCAGCAGCTGGGGGGAATCAACATTGGTTGATGGCTACACCTTC.

The genes are TRBV9 and TRBJ1-3, with a possible D match to TRBD1 (5 bases). Between the trimmed V and J ends, which lost 4 bases and 2 bases, there was a span of 13 bases. The length of the CDR3 is 15 residues. Germline loops: CDR1 SGDLS, CDR2 YYNGEE. CDR3 residues: CASSLGGAPGNTIYF. The CDR3, as DNA: TGTGCCAGCAGCCTCGGGGGAGCCCCTGGAAACACCATATATTTT.

The genes are TRBV7-6 and TRBJ2-7; D is perhaps TRBD2 (5 bases). CDR1 is SGHVS and CDR2 is FNYEAQ in the germline V gene. The CDR3 consists of 13 residues. V shed 1 base and J shed 5 bases, with 9 bases lying between them. The CDR3 DNA reads as TGTGCCAGCAGCTTAGAAAGCGGTGACGAGCAGTACTTC. Protein: CASSLESGDEQYF.

As for this clone: Other DNA sequences from this sample encode an identical CDR3 as well. The chain is built from TRBV7-9 and TRBJ2-1, with D perhaps TRBD1 (6 bases). The germline CDR1 and CDR2 sequences are SEHNR and FQNEAQ (reference sequence). V dropped 1 base and J dropped 7 bases, with 8 bases sitting between them. The CDR3 contains 13 residues. The CDR3 loop is CASSLGTGNEQFF. Here the CDR3 DNA reads TGTGCCAGCAGCTTAGGAACAGGGAATGAGCAGTTCTTC.

The chain combines TRBV27 with TRBJ1-6; tentatively, D is TRBD1 (5 bases). In germline, CDR1 is MNHEY, CDR2 SMNVEV (reference sequence). The V end was cut by 6 bases, the J end by 6 bases, with 12 bases between. The CDR3 extends over 14 amino acids. This CDR3 reads CASSQGGSNSPLHF. In nucleotides, the CDR3 is TGTGCCAGCAGCCAGGGAGGATCTAATTCACCCCTCCACTTT.

The chain carries TRBV19 and TRBJ2-7; D assignment may be TRBD1 or TRBD2 (6 bases each). The length of the CDR3 is 14 residues. Trimming removed 3 bases from V and 3 bases from J, with 12 bases in between. Germline loops: CDR1 LNHDA, CDR2 SQIVND (reference sequence). CDR3 coding DNA: TGTGCCAGTAGTATCGGGGGCGAACTCTACGAGCAGTACTTC. Protein product: CASSIGGELYEQYF.

A note on this clone: Other DNA sequences in this specimen translate into the identical CDR3. The chain combines TRBV27 with TRBJ2-7; 11 nucleotides line up with TRBD2. Trimming at V came to 5 bases and at J to 3 bases, leaving 3 bases not matched to a gene. CDR1 and CDR2 (germline): MNHEY, SMNVEV (reference sequence). The CDR3 is 14 residues long. DNA for the CDR3: TGTGCCAGCAGTCTCGGGACTAGCGGCTACGAGCAGTACTTC. Its translation is CASSLGTSGYEQYF.

V is TRBV7-2 and J is TRBJ1-1, with D perhaps matching TRBD1 (6 bases). Trimming removed 5 bases from V and 6 bases from J, with 16 bases in between. CDR1 SGHTA and CDR2 FQGNSA come from the germline V gene. The CDR3 consists of 14 residues. The CDR3 loop is CASSLGFGQSEAFF. CDR3 DNA: TGTGCCAGCAGCCTAGGGTTTGGACAGTCTGAAGCTTTCTTT. Filled out from reference TRBV7-2 and TRBJ1-1, the complete variable domain reads GAGVSQSPSNKVTEKGKDVELRCDPISGHTALYWYRQSLGQGLEFLIYFQGNSAPDKSGLPSDRFSAERTGGSVSTLTIQRTQQEDSAVYLCASSLGFGQSEAFFGQGTRLTVV.

The genes are TRBV5-6 and TRBJ2-1; 8 nucleotides agree with TRBD2. V shed 10 bases and J 4 bases; nucleotides not matched to a gene: 7. Germline loops: CDR1 SGHDT, CDR2 YYEEEE. The CDR3 covers 13 residues. The CDR3 nucleotides are TGTGCCGTAAGCGGGAGAAATTACAATGAGCAGTTCTTC. Amino acids: CAVSGRNYNEQFF.

This clone occurred a few times. The rearrangement links TRBV5-5 to TRBJ2-2; D gene ambiguous. Germline-derived CDR1 and CDR2 are SGHKS and YYEKEE (reference sequence). Trimming cost V 0 bases and J 1 base, with 7 bases left between them. The CDR3 sequence is 15 residues long. CDR3 protein: CASSLDPKNTGELFF. The DNA for the CDR3 is TGTGCCAGCAGCTTGGACCCCAAGAACACCGGGGAGCTGTTTTTT. Full variable domain (rest looked up from reference TRBV5-5 and TRBJ2-2): DAGVTQSPTHLIKTRGQQVTLRCSPISGHKSVSWYQQVLGQGPQFIFQYYEKEERGRGNFPDRFSARQFPNYSSELNVNALLLGDSALYLCASSLDPKNTGELFFGEGSRLTVL.

This clone was detected once. The same CDR3 is also encoded by other DNA sequences in this sample. The CDR3 sequence is CASSPGTGGYEQYF. The CDR3 DNA sequence: TGTGCCAGCAGCCCTGGGACAGGTGGCTACGAGCAGTACTTC. This chain uses TRBV7-2 with TRBJ2-7, with TRBD1 identical over 8 bases. The CDR3 length is 14 residues. Germline CDR1 is SGHTA and CDR2 is FQGNSA. V dropped 5 bases and J dropped 3; count of bases not matched to a gene: 6.

The rearrangement joins TRBV7-9 to TRBJ2-7, with a tentative D call TRBD1 (6 bases). Trimming took 4 bases from V and 3 from J, leaving 13 bases between them. The germline CDR1 and CDR2 sequences are SEHNR and FQNEAQ (reference sequence). This CDR3 is 14 amino acids long. This CDR3 is CASSSPGQSYEQYF. For the CDR3, the DNA is TGTGCCAGCAGCTCTCCGGGACAAAGCTACGAGCAGTACTTC.

The CDR3 region has the DNA TGCGCCAGCAGCTTGTCGACACTGTACTACGAGCAGTACTTC. It is translated as CASSLSTLYYEQYF. The chain couples TRBV5-1 to TRBJ2-7; D unclear. Germline CDR1 reads SGHRS; CDR2 reads YFSETQ. This CDR3 spans 14 amino acids. V was shortened by 1 base and J by 3 bases, with 11 bases between the two germline ends.

This chain links TRBV2 with TRBJ2-5; no firm D call. Trimming cost V 4 bases and J 0 bases, with 9 bases left between them. Germline CDR1 and CDR2: SNHLY and FYNNEI. The CDR3 is 14 amino acids. The CDR3 bases are TGTGCCAGCAGTGCCCCCGACAACCAAGAGACCCAGTACTTC. Amino acid sequence: CASSAPDNQETQYF.

This chain connects TRBV11-2 to TRBJ1-6, with 9 bases aligning to TRBD1. The CDR3 totals 13 residues. CDR1 is SGHAT, CDR2 FQNNGV, per germline. With 5 bases clipped from V and 10 bases from J, the junction kept 3 bases outside the gene matches. CDR3 loop: CASSTTGGSPLHF. The CDR3 DNA reads TGTGCCAGCAGCACGACAGGGGGATCACCCCTCCACTTT.